This TCR beta chain stems from a study of cytomegalovirus exposure and HLA in healthy donors. Study results and caveats: As a later analysis showed, a missense DCLRE1C variant was linked to trimming of TCR beta V- and J-genes. The authors reported that TCR beta sequences could predict HLA-A and HLA-B alleles. These predictions were accurate for most subjects in the first cohort.

Healthy bone marrow donors formed the donor group. The PCR was carried out with 60 Vbeta primers and 13 Jbeta primers. The repertoire was sequenced with immunoSEQ multiplex PCR; TCRdb's copy has only in-frame clones and lacks some. This sample has about 130,000 clones, with 81% found just once. A word on this clone: Its antigen is still unknown.

The TCR originated in a man younger than 35 in good health and CMV-seronegative. The sample consisted of PBMCs.

As DNA, the CDR3 is TGTGCCAGCAGTGATGCGCGGGTCTCTGGAAACACCATATATTTT. Its translation: CASSDARVSGNTIYF. V is TRBV25-1 and J is TRBJ1-3; D uncertain. V was pared by 3 bases and J by 0 bases, with 9 bases between. The CDR3 has 15 amino acids. Germline values: CDR1 MGHDK, CDR2 SYGVNS.